This T cell receptor (beta chain) was captured by sequencing in a study of T-cell reconstitution after alpha-beta-depleted transplantation in children. J gave up 7 bases and V 6 bases, and 7 bases lay outside the gene matches. The CDR3 is 15 amino acids. The germline V gene has CDR1 MNHEY and CDR2 SVGAGI. Using unique molecular identifiers, the investigators prepared the TCRbeta library. TCRdb called the PCR reads again in MiXCR, with one record for every CDR3 protein. The sample has 380,000 or so distinct CDR3 sequences; about 14% are singletons. The table lists this clonotype with many counts. Material: PBMCs, obtained from the stem cell graft. The rearrangement links TRBV6-5 to TRBJ2-2, with 11 bases fitting TRBD2. The receptor was isolated from a human donor who donated a stem cell graft to a child with Fanconi anemia. Written as DNA, the CDR3 is TGTGCCAGCAGCTTCAGGGGGACTAGCGGCGGGGAGCTGTTTTTT. Its protein product is CASSFRGTSGGELFF.